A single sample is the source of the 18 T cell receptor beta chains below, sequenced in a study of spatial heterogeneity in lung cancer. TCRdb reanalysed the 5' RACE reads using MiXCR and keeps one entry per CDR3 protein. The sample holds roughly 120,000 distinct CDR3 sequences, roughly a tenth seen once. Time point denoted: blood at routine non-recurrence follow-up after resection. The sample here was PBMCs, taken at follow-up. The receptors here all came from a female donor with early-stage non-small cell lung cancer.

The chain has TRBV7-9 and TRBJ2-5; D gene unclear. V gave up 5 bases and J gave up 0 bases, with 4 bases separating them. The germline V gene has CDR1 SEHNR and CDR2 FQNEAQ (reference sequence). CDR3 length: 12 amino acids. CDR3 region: CASSPNQETQYF. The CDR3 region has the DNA TGTGCCAGCAGCCCTAACCAAGAGACCCAGTACTTC.

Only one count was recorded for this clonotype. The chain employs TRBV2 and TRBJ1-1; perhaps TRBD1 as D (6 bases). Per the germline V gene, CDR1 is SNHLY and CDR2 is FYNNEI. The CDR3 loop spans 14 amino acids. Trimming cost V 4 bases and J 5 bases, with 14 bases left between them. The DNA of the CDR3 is TGTGCCAGCAGTGCCGACAGGAAGGAGACTGAAGCTTTCTTT. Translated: CASSADRKETEAFF.

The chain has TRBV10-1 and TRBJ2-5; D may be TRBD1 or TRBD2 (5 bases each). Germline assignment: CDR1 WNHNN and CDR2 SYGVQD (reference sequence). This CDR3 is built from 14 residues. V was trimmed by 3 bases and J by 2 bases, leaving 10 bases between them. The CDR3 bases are TGCGCCAGCAGTGATGGGGGTCAGCAAGAGACCCAGTACTTC. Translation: CASSDGGQQETQYF.

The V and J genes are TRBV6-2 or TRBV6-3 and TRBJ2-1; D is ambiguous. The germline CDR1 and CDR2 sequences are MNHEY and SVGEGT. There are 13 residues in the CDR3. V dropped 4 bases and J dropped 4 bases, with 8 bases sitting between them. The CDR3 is CASSFGRYNEQFF. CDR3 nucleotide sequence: TGTGCCAGCAGTTTCGGACGGTACAATGAGCAGTTCTTC.

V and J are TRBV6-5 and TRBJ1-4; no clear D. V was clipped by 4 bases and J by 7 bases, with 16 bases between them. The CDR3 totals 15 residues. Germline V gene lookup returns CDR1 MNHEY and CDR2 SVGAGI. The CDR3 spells CASSSAGPKTEKLFF. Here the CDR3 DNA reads TGTGCCAGCAGTTCAGCCGGGCCCAAAACTGAAAAACTGTTTTTT.

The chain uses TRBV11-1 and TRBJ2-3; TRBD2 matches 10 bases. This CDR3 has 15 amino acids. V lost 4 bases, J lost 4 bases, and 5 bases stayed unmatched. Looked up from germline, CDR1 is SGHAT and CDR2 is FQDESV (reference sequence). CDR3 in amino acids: CASSSLAGGPDTQYF. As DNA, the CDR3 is TGTGCCAGCAGCTCCTTAGCGGGAGGCCCAGATACGCAGTATTTT.

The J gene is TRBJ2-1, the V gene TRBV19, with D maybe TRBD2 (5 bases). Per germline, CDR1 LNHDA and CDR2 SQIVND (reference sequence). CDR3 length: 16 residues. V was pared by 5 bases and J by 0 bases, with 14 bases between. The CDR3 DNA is TGTGCCAGTAGTCGGAAGGAGCGGAGCTCCTACAATGAGCAGTTCTTC. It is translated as CASSRKERSSYNEQFF.

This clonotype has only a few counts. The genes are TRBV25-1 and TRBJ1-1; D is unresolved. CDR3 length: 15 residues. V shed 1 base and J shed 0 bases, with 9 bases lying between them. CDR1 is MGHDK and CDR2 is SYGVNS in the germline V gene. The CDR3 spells CASSEFGLMNTEAFF. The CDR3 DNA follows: TGTGCCAGCAGTGAATTCGGTCTGATGAACACTGAAGCTTTCTTT. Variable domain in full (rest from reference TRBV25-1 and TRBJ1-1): EADIYQTPRYLVIGTGKKITLECSQTMGHDKMYWYQQDPGMELHLIHYSYGVNSTEKGDLSSESTVSRIRTEHFPLTLESARPSHTSQYLCASSEFGLMNTEAFFGQGTRLTVV.

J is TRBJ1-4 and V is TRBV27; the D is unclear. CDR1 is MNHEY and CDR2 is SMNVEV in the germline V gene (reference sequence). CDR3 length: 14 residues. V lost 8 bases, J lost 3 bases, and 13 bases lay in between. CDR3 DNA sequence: TGTGCCAGCTCCCCGTTGTGGGCTAATGAAAAACTGTTTTTT. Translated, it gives CASSPLWANEKLFF.

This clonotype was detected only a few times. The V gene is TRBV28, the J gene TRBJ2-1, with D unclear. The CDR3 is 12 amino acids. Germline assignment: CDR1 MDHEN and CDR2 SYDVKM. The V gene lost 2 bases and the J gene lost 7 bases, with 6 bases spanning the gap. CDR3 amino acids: CASSLGWNEQFF. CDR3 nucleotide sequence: TGTGCCAGCAGTTTAGGTTGGAATGAGCAGTTCTTC.

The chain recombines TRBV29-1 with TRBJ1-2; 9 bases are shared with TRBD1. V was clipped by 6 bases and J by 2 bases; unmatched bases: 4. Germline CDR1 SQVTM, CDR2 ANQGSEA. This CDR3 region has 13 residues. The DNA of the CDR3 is TGCAGCGTGGGGACAGGGTCGAACTATGGCTACACCTTC. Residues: CSVGTGSNYGYTF.

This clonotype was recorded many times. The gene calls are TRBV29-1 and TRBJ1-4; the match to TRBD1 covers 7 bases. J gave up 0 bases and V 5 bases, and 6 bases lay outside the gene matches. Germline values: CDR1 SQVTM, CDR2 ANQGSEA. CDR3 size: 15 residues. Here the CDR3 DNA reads TGCAGCGTTCAAGGGGGCGTTGCAACTAATGAAAAACTGTTTTTT. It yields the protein CSVQGGVATNEKLFF.

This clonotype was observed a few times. The CDR3 DNA sequence: TGTGCCAGCAGTGAAGGGTTAGGGAACTACGAGCAGTACTTC. Translating gives CASSEGLGNYEQYF. V and J are TRBV6-1 and TRBJ2-7; D gene unclear. From germline, CDR1 is MNHNS and CDR2 SASEGT. Trimming removed 1 base from V and 3 bases from J, with 10 bases in between. This CDR3 spans 14 amino acids.

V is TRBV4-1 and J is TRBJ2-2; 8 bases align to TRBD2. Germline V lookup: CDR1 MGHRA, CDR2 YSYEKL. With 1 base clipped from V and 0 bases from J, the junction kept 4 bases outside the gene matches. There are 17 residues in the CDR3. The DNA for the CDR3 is TGCGCCAGCAGCCAAGGACGCGGGAGGACGAACACCGGGGAGCTGTTTTTT. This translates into CASSQGRGRTNTGELFF.

CDR3 nucleotide sequence: TGCAGCGTACTACATTCCTACAATGAGCAGTTCTTC. Its translation: CSVLHSYNEQFF. The chain joins TRBV29-1 to TRBJ2-1; D unresolved. The CDR3 covers 12 residues. Trimming took 6 bases from V and 1 from J, leaving 7 bases between them. Germline V gene sequence: CDR1 SQVTM, CDR2 ANQGSEA.

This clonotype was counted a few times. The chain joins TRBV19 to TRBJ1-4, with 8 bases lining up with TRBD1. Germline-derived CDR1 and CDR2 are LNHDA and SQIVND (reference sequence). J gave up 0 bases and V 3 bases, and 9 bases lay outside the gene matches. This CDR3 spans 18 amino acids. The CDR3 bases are TGTGCCAGTAGTATCGGACAGGGCGCCTTCGCAACTAATGAAAAACTGTTTTTT. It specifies CASSIGQGAFATNEKLFF.

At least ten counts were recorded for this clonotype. The CDR3 spells CASIRGDHTEAFF. CDR3 coding DNA: TGTGCCAGCATCCGAGGGGACCACACTGAAGCTTTCTTT. The gene calls are TRBV6-1 and TRBJ1-1; tentative D call: TRBD1 (5 bases). Germline lookup yields CDR1 MNHNS and CDR2 SASEGT. Trimming removed 7 bases from V and 3 bases from J, with 12 bases in between. This CDR3 has 13 residues.

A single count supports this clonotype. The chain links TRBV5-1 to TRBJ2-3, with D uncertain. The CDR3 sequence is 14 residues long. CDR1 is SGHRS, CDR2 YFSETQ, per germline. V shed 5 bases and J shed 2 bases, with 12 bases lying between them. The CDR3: CASRVHRSTDTQYF. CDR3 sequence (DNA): TGCGCCAGCAGGGTCCATCGTTCCACAGATACGCAGTATTTT. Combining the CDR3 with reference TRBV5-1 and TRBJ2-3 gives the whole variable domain KAGVTQTPRYLIKTRGQQVTLSCSPISGHRSVSWYQQTPGQGLQFLFEYFSETQRNKGNFPGRFSGRQFSNSRSEMNVSTLELGDSALYLCASRVHRSTDTQYFGPGTRLTVL.